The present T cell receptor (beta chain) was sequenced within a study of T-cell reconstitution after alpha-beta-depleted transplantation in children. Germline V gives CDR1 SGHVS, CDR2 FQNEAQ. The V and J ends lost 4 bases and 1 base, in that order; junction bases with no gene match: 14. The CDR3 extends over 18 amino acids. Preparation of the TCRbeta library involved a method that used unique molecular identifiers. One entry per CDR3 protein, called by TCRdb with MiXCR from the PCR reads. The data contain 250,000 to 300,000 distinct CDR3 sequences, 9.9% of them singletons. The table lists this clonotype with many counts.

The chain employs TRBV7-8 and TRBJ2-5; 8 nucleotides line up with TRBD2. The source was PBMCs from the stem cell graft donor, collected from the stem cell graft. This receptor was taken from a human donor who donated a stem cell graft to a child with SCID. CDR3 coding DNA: TGTGCCAGCAGCTCCGATCCTCGGGGGGGGCCTTTCCAAGAGACCCAGTACTTC. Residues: CASSSDPRGGPFQETQYF.